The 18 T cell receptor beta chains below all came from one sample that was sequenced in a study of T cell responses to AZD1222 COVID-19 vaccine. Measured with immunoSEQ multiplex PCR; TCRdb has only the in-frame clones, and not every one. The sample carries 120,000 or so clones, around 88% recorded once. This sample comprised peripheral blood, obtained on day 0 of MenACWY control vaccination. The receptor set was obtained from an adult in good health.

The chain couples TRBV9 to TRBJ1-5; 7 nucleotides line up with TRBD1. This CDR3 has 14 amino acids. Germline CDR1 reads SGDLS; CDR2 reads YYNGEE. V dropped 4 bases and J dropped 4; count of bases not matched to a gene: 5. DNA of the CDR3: TGTGCCAGCAGCACCCAGGGGGGGAATCAGCCCCAGCATTTT. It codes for CASSTQGGNQPQHF.

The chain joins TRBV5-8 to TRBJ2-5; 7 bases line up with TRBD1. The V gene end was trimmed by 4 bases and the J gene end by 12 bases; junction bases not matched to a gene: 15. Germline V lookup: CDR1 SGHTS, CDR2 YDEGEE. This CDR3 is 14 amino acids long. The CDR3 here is CASSDRDSGLREYF. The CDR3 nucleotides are TGTGCCAGCAGCGATCGGGACAGCGGACTTAGAGAGTACTTC.

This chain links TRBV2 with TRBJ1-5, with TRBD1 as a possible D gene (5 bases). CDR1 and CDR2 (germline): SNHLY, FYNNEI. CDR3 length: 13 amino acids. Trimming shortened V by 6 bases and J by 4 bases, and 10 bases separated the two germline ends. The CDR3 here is CASRLDKNQPQHF. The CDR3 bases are TGTGCCAGCAGACTGGACAAAAATCAGCCCCAGCATTTT.

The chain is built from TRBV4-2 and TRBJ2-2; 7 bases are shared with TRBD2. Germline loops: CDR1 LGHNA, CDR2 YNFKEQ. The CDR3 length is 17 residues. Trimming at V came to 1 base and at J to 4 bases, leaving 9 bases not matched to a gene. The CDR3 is CASSQVSRLAFTGELFF. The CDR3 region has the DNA TGTGCCAGCAGCCAAGTTTCGCGACTAGCCTTCACCGGGGAGCTGTTTTTT.

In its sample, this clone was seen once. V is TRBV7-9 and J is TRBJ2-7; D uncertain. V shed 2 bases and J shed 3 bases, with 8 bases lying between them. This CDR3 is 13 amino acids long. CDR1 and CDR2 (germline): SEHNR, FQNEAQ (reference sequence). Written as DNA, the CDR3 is TGTGCCAGCAGCTTACACCCCAACTACGAGCAGTACTTC. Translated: CASSLHPNYEQYF.

The CDR3 is CAISGGTGSQPQHF. The DNA of the CDR3 is TGTGCCATCAGTGGGGGGACAGGTTCTCAGCCCCAGCATTTT. The rearrangement joins TRBV10-3 to TRBJ1-5; 8 nucleotides line up with TRBD1. Germline V lookup: CDR1 ENHRY, CDR2 SYGVKD. The CDR3 spans 14 residues. Trimming took 4 bases from V and 6 from J; bases not matched to a gene: 5.

The CDR3 DNA reads TGTGCCAGCAGCCCCACGGGGGTCGGAGAGACCCAGTACTTC. Translating gives CASSPTGVGETQYF. V gene TRBV7-9 combines with J gene TRBJ2-5; D is possibly TRBD2 (6 bases). The CDR3 loop spans 14 amino acids. The germline V gene encodes CDR1 SEHNR and CDR2 FQNEAQ (reference sequence). V was cut by 5 bases and J by 4 bases, with 14 bases left in between.

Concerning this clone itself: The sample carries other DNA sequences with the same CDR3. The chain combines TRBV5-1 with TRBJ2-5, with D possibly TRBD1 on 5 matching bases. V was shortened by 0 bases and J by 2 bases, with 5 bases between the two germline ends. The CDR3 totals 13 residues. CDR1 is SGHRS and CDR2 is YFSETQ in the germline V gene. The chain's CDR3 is CASSLGQQETQYF. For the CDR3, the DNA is TGCGCCAGCAGCTTGGGACAGCAAGAGACCCAGTACTTC. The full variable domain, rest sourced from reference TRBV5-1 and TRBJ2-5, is KAGVTQTPRYLIKTRGQQVTLSCSPISGHRSVSWYQQTPGQGLQFLFEYFSETQRNKGNFPGRFSGRQFSNSRSEMNVSTLELGDSALYLCASSLGQQETQYFGPGTRLLVL.

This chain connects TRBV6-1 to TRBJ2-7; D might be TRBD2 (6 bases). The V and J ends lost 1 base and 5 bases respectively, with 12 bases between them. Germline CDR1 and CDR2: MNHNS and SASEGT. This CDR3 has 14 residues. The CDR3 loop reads CASSEGLKRDEQYF. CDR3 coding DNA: TGTGCCAGCAGTGAAGGCCTAAAGCGGGACGAGCAGTACTTC.

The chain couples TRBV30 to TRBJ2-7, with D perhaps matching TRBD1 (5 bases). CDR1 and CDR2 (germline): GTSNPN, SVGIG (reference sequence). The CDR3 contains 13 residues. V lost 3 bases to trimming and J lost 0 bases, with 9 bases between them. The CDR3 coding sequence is TGTGCCTGGAGCCGACAGAGCTCCTACGAGCAGTACTTC. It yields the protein CAWSRQSSYEQYF.

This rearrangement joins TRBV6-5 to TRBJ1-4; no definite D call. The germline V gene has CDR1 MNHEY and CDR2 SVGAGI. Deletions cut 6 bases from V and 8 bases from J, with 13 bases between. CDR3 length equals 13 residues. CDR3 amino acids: CASRDAGREKLFF. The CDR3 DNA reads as TGTGCCAGCAGGGACGCCGGACGGGAAAAACTGTTTTTT.

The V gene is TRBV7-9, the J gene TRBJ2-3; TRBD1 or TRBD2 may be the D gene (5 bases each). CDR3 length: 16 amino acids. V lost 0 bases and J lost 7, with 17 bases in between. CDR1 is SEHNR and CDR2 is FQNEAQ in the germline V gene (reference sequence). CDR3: CASSLADGAADHTQYF. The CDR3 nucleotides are TGTGCCAGCAGCTTAGCGGACGGGGCCGCTGATCATACGCAGTATTTT.

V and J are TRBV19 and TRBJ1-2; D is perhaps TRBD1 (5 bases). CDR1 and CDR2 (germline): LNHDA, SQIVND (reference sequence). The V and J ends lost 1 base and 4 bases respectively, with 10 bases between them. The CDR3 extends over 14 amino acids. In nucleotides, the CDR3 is TGTGCCAGTAGTATAGGTTCCGGGACCTATGGCTACACCTTC. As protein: CASSIGSGTYGYTF.

This CDR3 reads CASSSTGGGLETQYF. For the CDR3, the DNA is TGTGCCAGCAGCTCAACAGGGGGAGGACTAGAGACCCAGTACTTC. This rearrangement joins TRBV7-3 to TRBJ2-5; the match to TRBD1 covers 8 bases. From germline, CDR1 is SGHTA and CDR2 FQGTGA. J lost 4 bases, V lost 4 bases, and 8 bases had no gene match. The CDR3 loop spans 15 amino acids.

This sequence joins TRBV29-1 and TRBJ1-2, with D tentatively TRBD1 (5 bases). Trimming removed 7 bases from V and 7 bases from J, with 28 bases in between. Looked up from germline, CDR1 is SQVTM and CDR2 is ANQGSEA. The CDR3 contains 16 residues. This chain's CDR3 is CSGAGTPMGPSGGYTF. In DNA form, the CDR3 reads TGCAGCGGCGCCGGGACTCCGATGGGACCATCCGGTGGCTACACCTTC. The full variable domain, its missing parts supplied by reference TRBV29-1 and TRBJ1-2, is SAVISQKPSRDICQRGTSLTIQCQVDSQVTMMFWYRQQPGQSLTLIATANQGSEATYESGFVIDKFPISRPNLTFSTLTVSNMSPEDSSIYLCSGAGTPMGPSGGYTFGSGTRLTVV.

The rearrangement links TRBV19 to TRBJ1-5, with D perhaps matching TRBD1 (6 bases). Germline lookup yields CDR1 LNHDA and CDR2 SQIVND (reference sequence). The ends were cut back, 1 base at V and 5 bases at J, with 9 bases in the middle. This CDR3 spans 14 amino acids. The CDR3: CASSIGPGDQPQHF. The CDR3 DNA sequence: TGTGCCAGTAGTATAGGACCAGGGGATCAGCCCCAGCATTTT.

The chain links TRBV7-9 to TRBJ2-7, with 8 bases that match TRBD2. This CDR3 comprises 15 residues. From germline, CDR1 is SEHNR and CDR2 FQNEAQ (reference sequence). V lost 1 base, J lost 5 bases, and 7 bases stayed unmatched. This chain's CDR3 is CASSLGTSGAHEQYF. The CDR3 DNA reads TGTGCCAGCAGCTTAGGCACTAGCGGAGCCCACGAGCAGTACTTC.

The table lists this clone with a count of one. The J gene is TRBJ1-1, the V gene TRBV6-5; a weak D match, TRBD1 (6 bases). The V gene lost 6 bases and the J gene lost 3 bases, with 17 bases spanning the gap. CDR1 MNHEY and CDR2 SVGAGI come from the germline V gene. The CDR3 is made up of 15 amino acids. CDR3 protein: CASRRGGRGDTEAFF. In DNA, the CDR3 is TGTGCCAGCAGAAGGGGGGGGAGAGGCGACACTGAAGCTTTCTTT.